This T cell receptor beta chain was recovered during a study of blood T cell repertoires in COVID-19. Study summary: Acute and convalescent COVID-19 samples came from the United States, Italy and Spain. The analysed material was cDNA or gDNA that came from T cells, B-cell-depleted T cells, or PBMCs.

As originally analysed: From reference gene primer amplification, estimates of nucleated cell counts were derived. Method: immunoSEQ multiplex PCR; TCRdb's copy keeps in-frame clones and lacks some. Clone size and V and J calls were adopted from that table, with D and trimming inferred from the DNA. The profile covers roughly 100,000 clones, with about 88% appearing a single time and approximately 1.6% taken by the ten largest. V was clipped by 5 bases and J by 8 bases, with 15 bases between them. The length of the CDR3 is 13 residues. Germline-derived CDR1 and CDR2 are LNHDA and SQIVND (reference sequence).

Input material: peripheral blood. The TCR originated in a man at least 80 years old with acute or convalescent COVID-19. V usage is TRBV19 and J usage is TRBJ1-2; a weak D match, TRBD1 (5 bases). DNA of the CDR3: TGTGCCAGTAGTTCTGGGCCTCAGGGAGGCTACACCTTC. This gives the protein CASSSGPQGGYTF. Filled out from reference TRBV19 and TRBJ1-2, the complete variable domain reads DGGITQSPKYLFRKEGQNVTLSCEQNLNHDAMYWYRQDPGQGLRLIYYSQIVNDFQKGDIAEGYSVSREKKESFPLTVTSAQKNPTAFYLCASSSGPQGGYTFGSGTRLTVV.